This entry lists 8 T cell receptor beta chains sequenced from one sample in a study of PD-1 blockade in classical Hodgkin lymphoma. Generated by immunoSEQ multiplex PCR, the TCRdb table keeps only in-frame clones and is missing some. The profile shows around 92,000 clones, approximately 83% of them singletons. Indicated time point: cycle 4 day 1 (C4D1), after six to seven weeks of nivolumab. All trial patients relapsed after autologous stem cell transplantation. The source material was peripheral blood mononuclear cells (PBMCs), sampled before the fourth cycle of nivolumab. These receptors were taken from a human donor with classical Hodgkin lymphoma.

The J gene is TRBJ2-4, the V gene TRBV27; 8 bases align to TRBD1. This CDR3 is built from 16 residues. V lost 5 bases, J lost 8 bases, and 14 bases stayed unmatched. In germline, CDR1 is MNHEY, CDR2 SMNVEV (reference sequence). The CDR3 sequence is CASSPLGQGAVDIQYF. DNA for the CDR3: TGTGCCAGCAGTCCCCTCGGTCAGGGGGCGGTAGACATTCAGTACTTC.

The CDR3 region is CASSGIGRGDTQYF. The CDR3 bases are TGTGCCAGCAGTGGAATCGGGAGGGGCGATACGCAGTATTTT. The chain has TRBV2 and TRBJ2-3, with TRBD2 identical over 8 bases. CDR3 length: 14 residues. The J segment lost 6 bases and the V segment lost 4 bases, leaving 6 bases of the junction unmatched. Germline CDR1 and CDR2: SNHLY and FYNNEI.

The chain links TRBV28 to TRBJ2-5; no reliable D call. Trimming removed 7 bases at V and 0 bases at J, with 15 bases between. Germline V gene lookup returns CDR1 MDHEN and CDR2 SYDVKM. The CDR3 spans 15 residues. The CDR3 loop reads CASTTPRVYQETQYF. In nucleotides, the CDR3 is TGTGCCAGCACCACACCCCGGGTCTACCAAGAGACCCAGTACTTC.

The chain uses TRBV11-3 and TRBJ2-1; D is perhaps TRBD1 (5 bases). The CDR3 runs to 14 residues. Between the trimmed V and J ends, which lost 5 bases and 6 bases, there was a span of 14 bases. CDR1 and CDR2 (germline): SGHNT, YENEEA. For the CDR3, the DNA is TGTGCCAGCAGCCCAACGACAGTTTCCAATGAGCAGTTCTTC. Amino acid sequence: CASSPTTVSNEQFF.

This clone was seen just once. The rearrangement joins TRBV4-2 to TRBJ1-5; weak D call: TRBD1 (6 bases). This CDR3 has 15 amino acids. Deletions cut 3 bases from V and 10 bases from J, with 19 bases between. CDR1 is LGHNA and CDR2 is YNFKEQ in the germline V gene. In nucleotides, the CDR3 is TGTGCCAGCAGCCAGGGGACACCCGAAACCTCACCCCAGCATTTT. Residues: CASSQGTPETSPQHF.

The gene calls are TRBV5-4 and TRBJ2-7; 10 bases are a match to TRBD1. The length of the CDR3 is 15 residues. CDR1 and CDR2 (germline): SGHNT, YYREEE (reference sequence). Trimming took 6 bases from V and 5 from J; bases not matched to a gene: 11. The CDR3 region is CASNSRGDRGNEQYF. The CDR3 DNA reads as TGTGCCAGCAACTCCCGAGGGGACAGGGGAAACGAGCAGTACTTC.

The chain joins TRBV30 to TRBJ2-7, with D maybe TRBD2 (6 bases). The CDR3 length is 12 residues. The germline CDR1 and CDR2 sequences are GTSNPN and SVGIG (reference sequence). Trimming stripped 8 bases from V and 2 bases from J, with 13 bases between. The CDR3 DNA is TGTGCCGGGCGGGACCGACCCTACGAGCAGTACTTC. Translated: CAGRDRPYEQYF.

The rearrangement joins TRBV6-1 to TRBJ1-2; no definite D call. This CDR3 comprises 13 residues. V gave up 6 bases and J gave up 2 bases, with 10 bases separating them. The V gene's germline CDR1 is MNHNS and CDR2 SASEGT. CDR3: CASRTDGNYGYTF. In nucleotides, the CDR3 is TGTGCCAGCAGAACCGACGGGAACTATGGCTACACCTTC.